Shown below are 10 T cell receptor beta chains from a single sample sequenced in a study of shared T cell receptors in the human thymus. The data were produced by immunoSEQ multiplex PCR, yet TCRdb's version contains in-frame clones alone and is incomplete. Found here are fewer than 700,000 clones, around nine tenths of them singletons; the top ten hold 0.0095% to 0.013%. These data were also filed under a second study, of human thymus T cells.

The specimen sequenced was thymocytes. These receptors were collected from a boy under three years old with a congenital heart defect.

The V call is TRBV5-4, the J call TRBJ2-1, with TRBD2 as a possible D gene (7 bases). The CDR3 loop spans 15 amino acids. With 5 bases removed from V and 0 bases from J, the gap between germline ends came to 12 bases. CDR1 SGHNT and CDR2 YYREEE come from the germline V gene (reference sequence). The chain's CDR3 is CASRAGASSYNEQFF. The CDR3 nucleotides read TGTGCCAGCAGGGCGGGGGCCAGCTCCTACAATGAGCAGTTCTTC.

The V call is TRBV19, the J call TRBJ2-1; a possible D gene is TRBD1 (6 bases). CDR1 and CDR2 from the germline V gene are LNHDA and SQIVND (reference sequence). Trimming stripped 5 bases from V and 4 bases from J, with 12 bases between. The CDR3 is made up of 14 amino acids. CDR3 region: CASSPPRGYNEQFF. The CDR3 region has the DNA TGTGCCAGTAGTCCCCCCAGGGGATACAATGAGCAGTTCTTC.

V and J are TRBV14 and TRBJ2-2, with D unclear. Germline-derived CDR1 and CDR2 are SGHDN and FVKESK. CDR3 length: 16 residues. Trimming pared 0 bases from V and 3 bases from J, leaving 11 bases between. CDR3 in amino acids: CASSQDPGPDTGELFF. The CDR3 nucleotides read TGTGCCAGCAGCCAAGACCCAGGTCCGGACACCGGGGAGCTGTTTTTT.

The CDR3 DNA reads TGTGCCTGTAGCATCAGGGATGGTTCGGGGGAGCTGTTTTTT. Translation gives CACSIRDGSGELFF. The chain couples TRBV30 to TRBJ2-2, with a tentative D call TRBD1 (5 bases). Trimming removed 6 bases at V and 8 bases at J, with 19 bases between. The CDR3 totals 14 residues. Looked up from germline, CDR1 is GTSNPN and CDR2 is SVGIG (reference sequence).

The rearrangement uses TRBV30 and TRBJ2-7; 9 nucleotides match TRBD1. The CDR3 is 15 amino acids. Per germline, CDR1 GTSNPN and CDR2 SVGIG (reference sequence). The V and J ends lost 4 bases and 5 bases, in that order; junction bases with no gene match: 12. The CDR3 region is CAWTGPGTGRDEQYF. The CDR3, as DNA: TGTGCCTGGACAGGTCCCGGGACAGGGAGGGACGAGCAGTACTTC.

The V gene is TRBV7-2, the J gene TRBJ2-1, with TRBD1 identical over 9 bases. Germline V gives CDR1 SGHTA, CDR2 FQGNSA. The CDR3 consists of 14 residues. V trimming: 5 bases; J trimming: 9 bases; junction bases outside the gene matches: 8. The CDR3 sequence is CASSRRTGEREQFF. The CDR3 nucleotides are TGTGCCAGCAGCCGACGGACAGGGGAGCGTGAGCAGTTCTTC.

This chain links TRBV10-3 with TRBJ2-1; D perhaps matches TRBD1 (5 bases). V lost 4 bases and J lost 0, with 13 bases in between. CDR3 size: 16 residues. CDR1 is ENHRY, CDR2 SYGVKD, per germline. This chain's CDR3 is CAISGQSSSSYNEQFF. As DNA, the CDR3 is TGTGCCATCAGTGGACAGTCGTCGAGCTCCTACAATGAGCAGTTCTTC.

The rearrangement uses TRBV19 and TRBJ1-1; a possible D gene is TRBD1 (5 bases). Germline CDR1 reads LNHDA; CDR2 reads SQIVND (reference sequence). The CDR3 is 14 residues long. V was clipped by 7 bases and J by 1 base, with 13 bases between them. The CDR3 is CASMGGLTNTEAFF. The DNA for the CDR3 is TGTGCCAGTATGGGGGGTCTTACGAACACTGAAGCTTTCTTT.

This clone was seen a single time. This chain uses TRBV7-9 with TRBJ2-5, with TRBD2 matching over 7 bases. The CDR3 totals 14 residues. The junction had 3 bases not matched to a gene; V was cut back by 1 base and J by 4 bases. Germline CDR1 is SEHNR and CDR2 is FQNEAQ (reference sequence). The DNA for the CDR3 is TGTGCCAGCAGCTTAGGGACTAGGAGAGAGACCCAGTACTTC. This encodes CASSLGTRRETQYF.

The chain is built from TRBV27 and TRBJ2-1, with 10 positions matching TRBD2. The CDR3 length is 17 residues. Germline V gene data show CDR1 as MNHEY and CDR2 as SMNVEV (reference sequence). V dropped 6 bases and J dropped 4; count of bases not matched to a gene: 12. The CDR3 DNA is TGTGCCAGCAGCCCACTAGCGGGAAATTATCAGTACAATGAGCAGTTCTTC. It encodes CASSPLAGNYQYNEQFF.